This TCR beta chain was recorded in a study of PD-1 blockade in classical Hodgkin lymphoma. Study findings and constraints: Complete responders showed a baseline diversity that resembled the diversity of newly diagnosed patients.

In germline, CDR1 is SGHRS, CDR2 YFSETQ. The CDR3 is made up of 15 amino acids. Trimming cost V 0 bases and J 5 bases, with 12 bases left between them. On this clone: Its antigen is as yet unknown.

TCRdb's table, derived via immunoSEQ multiplex PCR, lists solely in-frame clones and lacks some. Of 30,000 to 40,000 clones listed, about 82% were seen once; the top ten hold approximately 11%. In every patient, relapse followed autologous stem cell transplantation, while exposure to brentuximab vedotin differed. J is TRBJ1-5 and V is TRBV5-1; D not resolved. This TCR was sampled from a human donor with classical Hodgkin lymphoma. Material: peripheral blood mononuclear cells (PBMCs), obtained at baseline. CDR3 bases: TGCGCCAGCAGCTTGGTGGCAGGTGGGCATCAGCCCCAGCATTTT. Residues: CASSLVAGGHQPQHF.